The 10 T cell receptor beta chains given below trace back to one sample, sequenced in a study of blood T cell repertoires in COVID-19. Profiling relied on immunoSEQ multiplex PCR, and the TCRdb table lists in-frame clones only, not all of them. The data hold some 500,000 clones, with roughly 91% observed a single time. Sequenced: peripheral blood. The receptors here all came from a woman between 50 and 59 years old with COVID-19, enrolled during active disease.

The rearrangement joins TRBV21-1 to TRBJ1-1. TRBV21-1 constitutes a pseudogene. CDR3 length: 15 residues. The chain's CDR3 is CASSLGGRGRAEAFF. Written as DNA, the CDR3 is TGTGCCAGCAGCCTTGGAGGGAGGGGCCGAGCTGAAGCTTTCTTT.

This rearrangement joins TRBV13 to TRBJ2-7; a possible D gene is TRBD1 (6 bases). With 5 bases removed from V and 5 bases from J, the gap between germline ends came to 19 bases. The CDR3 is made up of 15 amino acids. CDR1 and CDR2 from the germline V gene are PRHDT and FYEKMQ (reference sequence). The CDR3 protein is CASSLDRLNSHEQYF. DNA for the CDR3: TGTGCCAGCAGCCTCGACAGGCTAAATTCCCACGAGCAGTACTTC. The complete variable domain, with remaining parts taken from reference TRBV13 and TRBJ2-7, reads AAGVIQSPRHLIKEKRETATLKCYPIPRHDTVYWYQQGPGQDPQFLISFYEKMQSDKGSIPDRFSAQQFSDYHSELNMSSLELGDSALYFCASSLDRLNSHEQYFGPGTRLTVT.

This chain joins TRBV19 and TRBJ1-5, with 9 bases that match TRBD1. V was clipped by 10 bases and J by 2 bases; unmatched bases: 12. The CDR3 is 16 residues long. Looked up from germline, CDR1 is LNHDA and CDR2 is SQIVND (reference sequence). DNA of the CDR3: TGTGCCACCTCCGGGACAGGGAATGATGGCAATCAGCCCCAGCATTTT. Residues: CATSGTGNDGNQPQHF.

CDR3 sequence (DNA): TGTGCCAGCAGGGCGGACAATGAGCAGTTCTTC. This codes for CASRADNEQFF. The chain is built from TRBV6-5 and TRBJ2-1; D uncertain. CDR1 is MNHEY and CDR2 is SVGAGI in the germline V gene. This CDR3 spans 11 amino acids. V lost 6 bases and J 5 bases, leaving 5 bases between the germline ends.

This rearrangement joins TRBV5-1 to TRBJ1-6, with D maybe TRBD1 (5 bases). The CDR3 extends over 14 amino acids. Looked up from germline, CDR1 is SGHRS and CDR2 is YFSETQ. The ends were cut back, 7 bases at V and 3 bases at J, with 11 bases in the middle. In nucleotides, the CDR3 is TGCGCCAGCTCCACGGGGGGCTATAATTCACCCCTCCACTTT. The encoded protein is CASSTGGYNSPLHF.

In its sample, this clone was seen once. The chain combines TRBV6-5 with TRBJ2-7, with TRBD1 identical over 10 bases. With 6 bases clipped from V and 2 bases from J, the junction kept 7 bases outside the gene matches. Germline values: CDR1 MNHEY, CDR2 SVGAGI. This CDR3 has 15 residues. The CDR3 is CASRLTGGPTYEQYF. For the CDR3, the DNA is TGTGCCAGCAGACTGACAGGGGGCCCTACCTACGAGCAGTACTTC.

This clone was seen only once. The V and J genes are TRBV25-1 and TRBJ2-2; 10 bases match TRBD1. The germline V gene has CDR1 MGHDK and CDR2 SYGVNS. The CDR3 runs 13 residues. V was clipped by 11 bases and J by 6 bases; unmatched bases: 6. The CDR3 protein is CAGGTGDPGELFF. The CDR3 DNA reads TGTGCCGGCGGGACAGGGGATCCCGGGGAGCTGTTTTTT.

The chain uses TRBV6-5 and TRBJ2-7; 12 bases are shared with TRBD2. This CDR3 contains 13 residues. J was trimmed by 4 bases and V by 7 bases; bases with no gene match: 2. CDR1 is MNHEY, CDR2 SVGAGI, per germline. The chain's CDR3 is CASTLAGGYEQYF. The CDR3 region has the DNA TGTGCCAGCACCCTAGCGGGGGGGTACGAGCAGTACTTC.

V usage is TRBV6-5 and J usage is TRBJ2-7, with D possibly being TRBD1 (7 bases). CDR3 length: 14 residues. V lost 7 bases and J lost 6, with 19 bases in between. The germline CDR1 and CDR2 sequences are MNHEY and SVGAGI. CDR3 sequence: CASKGGGRLLEQYF. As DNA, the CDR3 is TGTGCCAGCAAAGGAGGGGGCAGGCTCCTCGAGCAGTACTTC.

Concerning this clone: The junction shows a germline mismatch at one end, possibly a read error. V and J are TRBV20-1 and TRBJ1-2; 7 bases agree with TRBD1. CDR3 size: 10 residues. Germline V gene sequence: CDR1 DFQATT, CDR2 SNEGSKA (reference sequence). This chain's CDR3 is CSARDRDSLF. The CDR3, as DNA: TGCAGTGCTAGAGACCGGGACAGCCTATTC.